Sequencing of this TCR beta chain was carried out in a study of blood T cells in healthy people across ages. The germline gives CDR1 DFQATT, CDR2 SNEGSKA (reference sequence). The length of the CDR3 is 12 residues. V shed 1 base and J shed 5 bases, with 7 bases lying between them. Study observations and caveats: TCR beta diversity, measured per million T cells, fell in a roughly linear way with age.

Next came a second PCR, run for roughly 6 to 11 cycles, which used a sample-barcoded 5' primer along with a J-beta primer mix. TCRdb ran MiXCR on the 5' RACE reads and lists one entry per CDR3 protein. The sample lists some 690,000 distinct CDR3 sequences, approximately 21% occurring once. This clonotype turned up a few times. Its specificity is not known. This clonotype was sampled from a man between 65 and 85 years old in good health. Sequenced sample: blood. The V call is TRBV20-1, the J call TRBJ2-3, with D perhaps matching TRBD2 (5 bases). The CDR3 region is CSARGGKDTQYF. For the CDR3, the DNA is TGCAGTGCTAGAGGAGGGAAAGATACGCAGTATTTT.